The T cell receptor (beta chain) described here comes from a study of response to subunit inactivated influenza vaccine. Study conclusions and caveats: It was suggested by the authors that few new T cells are recruited by each seasonal influenza vaccination.

Turning to this clonotype: What it binds is unknown.

One entry per CDR3 protein results from TCRdb running MiXCR on the RT-PCR reads. The table records about 190,000 distinct CDR3 sequences, around 14% of them present only once. The sequencing used CD8+ T cells sorted from PBMCs, collected 5 days after vaccination. The TCR originated in a man aged 45-60 years who received an inactivated influenza vaccine.

CDR3 residues: CATSPGQGNSYEQYF. The CDR3 nucleotides are TGTGCCACCAGCCCGGGACAGGGAAACTCCTACGAGCAGTACTTC. The chain couples TRBV15 to TRBJ2-7; 9 bases match TRBD1. The CDR3 covers 15 residues. Looked up from germline, CDR1 is LNHNV and CDR2 is YYDKDF (reference sequence). V trimming: 5 bases; J trimming: 0 bases; junction bases outside the gene matches: 5.